This record covers a single T cell receptor beta chain. The antigen is undetermined. Profiled with immunoSEQ multiplex PCR; TCRdb holds only in-frame clones, not every one. The table lists about 180,000 clones, about 90% of them singletons. V lost 6 bases and J lost 5, with 14 bases in between. CDR1 and CDR2 from the germline V gene are MDHEN and SYDVKM. The CDR3 runs to 14 residues. This record belongs to a study of T cell responses to AZD1222 COVID-19 vaccine. Study findings and constraints: Donors were largely white British and mainly female; clonal diversity was possibly underestimated.

This chain links TRBV28 with TRBJ1-5, with unresolved D. The sequencing here drew on peripheral blood, taken on day 0 of AZD1222 vaccination. The sequence was collected from an adult in good health. Here the CDR3 reads CASRRAGRDQPQHF. The CDR3 DNA is TGTGCCAGCAGAAGGGCGGGTAGGGATCAGCCCCAGCATTTT.